This TCR beta chain was retrieved from a study of regulatory T cells in long-lasting Graves disease. The study's findings and limits: Preferential use of TRBV28, TRBJ1-2 and TRBJ2-5 was seen in persistent disease.

CDR3 length equals 12 residues. V lost 7 bases, J lost 4 bases, and 2 bases stayed unmatched. Germline CDR1 reads LGHNA; CDR2 reads YSLEER. Note on this clonotype: The target antigen is unknown.

The time point is: newly diagnosed GD, antithyroid drugs for less than 3 months. Researchers made the TCR library from RNA that was extracted from PBMCs. CDR3 regions were amplified by Arm-PCR using iRepertoire HTBI primers to build TCR beta libraries. TCRdb fed the multiplex PCR reads into MiXCR, producing one record per CDR3 protein. In the table there are under 500,000 distinct CDR3 sequences, about a sixth of which are singletons. The data also belong to a second study, concerning T cells in Graves' hyperthyroidism and ophthalmopathy.

The sample here was peripheral blood mononuclear cells (PBMCs), taken at new diagnosis, from a patient treated with antithyroid drugs. This chain links TRBV4-3 with TRBJ1-1; 8 bases align to TRBD1. The clonotype was recovered from a woman in her twenties or thirties with Graves disease. The CDR3 region is CASNRGGTEAFF. CDR3 nucleotide sequence: TGCGCCAGCAACAGGGGGGGCACTGAAGCTTTCTTT.